A single T cell receptor (beta chain) is shown here with its context. These data originate in a study of blood T cell repertoires in COVID-19. At the level of the study: Acute and convalescent COVID-19 samples came from the United States, Italy and Spain. The analysed material was cDNA or gDNA that came from T cells, B-cell-depleted T cells, or PBMCs.

Trimming left V 1 base short and J 1 base short, with 10 bases between. Per germline, CDR1 SGHDN and CDR2 FVKESK. The CDR3 spans 16 residues. As originally analysed: Scientists estimated how many nucleated cells there were by amplifying reference gene primers. The assay was immunoSEQ multiplex PCR, and TCRdb's table has in-frame clones only and misses some. That table supplies the V and J calls and clone size; D and trimming were determined from the DNA. The sample comprises about 160,000 clones, 75% to 90% of which are singletons, and roughly 3% rests with the top ten. The source of this sequence is a human donor with acute or convalescent COVID-19. The donor label of this sample is uncertain. Sequenced sample: peripheral blood. The rearrangement uses TRBV14 and TRBJ2-2, with a possible D match to TRBD2 (6 bases). The CDR3, as DNA: TGTGCCAGCAGCCAAGGTCGGGGGATGAACACCGGGGAGCTGTTTTTT. Its translation is CASSQGRGMNTGELFF. Filled out from reference TRBV14 and TRBJ2-2, the complete variable domain reads EAGVTQFPSHSVIEKGQTVTLRCDPISGHDNLYWYRRVMGKEIKFLLHFVKESKQDESGMPNNRFLAERTGGTYSTLKVQPAELEDSGVYFCASSQGRGMNTGELFFGEGSRLTVL.